The 28 T cell receptor beta chains listed next were all sequenced from one sample in a study of cytomegalovirus exposure and HLA in healthy donors (dated by TCRdb to the late 2010s). Libraries came from the immunoSEQ multiplex PCR assay. For the multiplex PCR, a mixture combining 60 forward primers for TCR Vbeta segments and 13 reverse primers for TCR Jbeta segments was used. TCRdb retrieved this table from immuneACCESS and kept in-frame rearrangements only. Not all clones are present; in checked studies, unresolved V genes account for under half, and no reason is known for the remainder. Recorded for this sample are 130,000 to 150,000 clones; roughly 76% of them occurred a single time. Around 1.4% of the sample goes to the ten largest clones. The sequencing sample was made of PBMCs. These receptors were taken from a middle-aged woman in good health and CMV-seronegative.

This clone occurred a few times. The same CDR3 also results from other DNA sequences found in this sample. This sequence joins TRBV10-3 and TRBJ2-2; 9 positions match TRBD1. The CDR3 has 14 amino acids. Per germline, CDR1 ENHRY and CDR2 SYGVKD. With V trimmed by 6 bases and J by 3 bases, 2 bases remained unmatched. As DNA, the CDR3 is TGTGCCATCAGCGGGGACAGGGACACCGGGGAGCTGTTTTTT. Translated: CAISGDRDTGELFF.

This clone was detected ten times or more. The V call is TRBV5-4, the J call TRBJ1-1; D perhaps matches TRBD1 (5 bases). Germline CDR1 is SGHNT and CDR2 is YYREEE (reference sequence). V dropped 3 bases and J dropped 1 base, with 7 bases sitting between them. The CDR3 is 13 residues long. The CDR3: CASSYDRNTEAFF. Written as DNA, the CDR3 is TGTGCCAGCAGCTACGACAGGAACACTGAAGCTTTCTTT.

The CDR3 region has the DNA TGTGCCAGCAGCCTTTCCGGGACTAGCGGGGGGCAAGGTAATGAGCAGTTCTTC. Protein product: CASSLSGTSGGQGNEQFF. V and J are TRBV27 and TRBJ2-1; TRBD2 aligns across 15 bases. V gave up 6 bases and J gave up 7 bases; unmatched junction bases: 13. Germline CDR1 and CDR2: MNHEY and SMNVEV (reference sequence). The CDR3 totals 18 residues.

The chain recombines TRBV7-6 with TRBJ2-5; 7 bases are a match to TRBD2. With V trimmed by 1 base and J by 2 bases, 4 bases remained unmatched. Germline V gene sequence: CDR1 SGHVS, CDR2 FNYEAQ. The CDR3 extends over 15 amino acids. CDR3 in DNA: TGTGCCAGCAGCTTAGGGGAGGGGCTACAAGAGACCCAGTACTTC. Its translation is CASSLGEGLQETQYF.

This clone was counted a single time. The rearrangement links TRBV19 to TRBJ1-1, with 8 bases lining up with TRBD1. There are 13 residues in the CDR3. V gave up 8 bases and J gave up 12 bases; unmatched junction bases: 14. Germline assignment: CDR1 LNHDA and CDR2 SQIVND (reference sequence). The CDR3 DNA reads TGTGCCAGTTCGACCCGGACAGGGACGTTTTCTTTCTTT. It yields the protein CASSTRTGTFSFF.

The chain recombines TRBV14 with TRBJ1-5; the D gene is possibly TRBD1 (5 bases). Per the germline V gene, CDR1 is SGHDN and CDR2 is FVKESK. The CDR3 length is 14 residues. V lost 1 base and J 7 bases, leaving 11 bases between the germline ends. CDR3 loop: CASSQVGAGQPQHF. CDR3 DNA sequence: TGTGCCAGCAGCCAAGTTGGGGCCGGGCAGCCCCAGCATTTT.

The chain links TRBV5-4 to TRBJ2-5; 7 bases are shared with TRBD2. From germline, CDR1 is SGHNT and CDR2 YYREEE (reference sequence). The J segment lost 4 bases and the V segment lost 4 bases, leaving 10 bases of the junction unmatched. The CDR3 runs 15 residues. CDR3 sequence: CASSSLVASGETQYF. The CDR3 DNA reads TGTGCCAGCAGCAGCCTCGTCGCTAGCGGAGAGACCCAGTACTTC.

This clone showed up just once. CDR3 region: CASSVQGGELLEAFF. CDR3 coding DNA: TGTGCCAGCAGCGTGCAAGGAGGTGAATTACTTGAAGCTTTCTTT. The chain employs TRBV7-9 and TRBJ1-1; D unclear. The length of the CDR3 is 15 residues. CDR1 is SEHNR and CDR2 is FQNEAQ in the germline V gene (reference sequence). With 5 bases removed from V and 7 bases from J, the gap between germline ends came to 20 bases.

V and J are TRBV5-4 and TRBJ1-4; 7 bases match TRBD1. The CDR3 has 14 amino acids. Per the germline V gene, CDR1 is SGHNT and CDR2 is YYREEE (reference sequence). Trimming removed 4 bases from V and 9 bases from J; junction bases left unmatched: 9. CDR3: CASSAPGQPQKLFF. The CDR3 DNA follows: TGTGCCAGCAGCGCCCCGGGACAGCCTCAAAAACTGTTTTTT.

V usage is TRBV7-8 and J usage is TRBJ2-1, with TRBD1 as a possible D gene (6 bases). CDR3 length: 15 amino acids. Trimming removed 1 base at V and 3 bases at J, with 10 bases between. Looked up from germline, CDR1 is SGHVS and CDR2 is FQNEAQ. The CDR3 coding sequence is TGTGCCAGCAGCTTAGGACAGGTAGTCTACAATGAGCAGTTCTTC. Its translation: CASSLGQVVYNEQFF.

This clone was seen just once. The chain employs TRBV4-2 and TRBJ2-3; 9 bases are a match to TRBD2. Trimming took 0 bases from V and 6 from J; bases not matched to a gene: 13. Germline assignment: CDR1 LGHNA and CDR2 YNFKEQ. The CDR3 runs 18 residues. CDR3 in amino acids: CASSQESGRAGGGDTQYF. The CDR3 DNA is TGTGCCAGCAGCCAAGAATCGGGCAGAGCGGGGGGCGGGGATACGCAGTATTTT.

The chain has TRBV4-3 and TRBJ2-2; a possible D gene is TRBD2 (6 bases). CDR3 length: 13 residues. The V and J ends lost 4 bases and 9 bases respectively, with 12 bases between them. CDR1 is LGHNA and CDR2 is YSLEER in the germline V gene. This CDR3 is CASSRSEGRELFF. Written as DNA, the CDR3 is TGCGCCAGCAGCCGTTCGGAGGGACGGGAGCTGTTTTTT.

The chain joins TRBV11-2 to TRBJ2-5, with 7 bases that match TRBD2. This CDR3 contains 15 residues. V lost 0 bases, J lost 4 bases, and 5 bases stayed unmatched. Germline lookup yields CDR1 SGHAT and CDR2 FQNNGV. CDR3 in DNA: TGTGCCAGCAGCTTAGAGCAGCGGGGACGAGAGACCCAGTACTTC. This translates into CASSLEQRGRETQYF.

The chain carries TRBV11-2 and TRBJ1-4; the D is unclear. From germline, CDR1 is SGHAT and CDR2 FQNNGV. V lost 1 base and J 4 bases, leaving 10 bases between the germline ends. This CDR3 contains 15 residues. CDR3 loop: CASSLGGTSNEKLFF. The CDR3 coding sequence is TGTGCCAGCAGCTTAGGAGGCACAAGTAATGAAAAACTGTTTTTT.

The rearrangement links TRBV6-5 to TRBJ1-5; D perhaps matches TRBD1 (5 bases). V shed 6 bases and J shed 3 bases, with 9 bases lying between them. The length of the CDR3 is 13 residues. Per germline, CDR1 MNHEY and CDR2 SVGAGI. The CDR3 DNA sequence: TGTGCCAGCAGGGCAGGGTACAATCAGCCCCAGCATTTT. As protein: CASRAGYNQPQHF.

V gene TRBV13 combines with J gene TRBJ1-1; D gene uncertain. The CDR3 runs 13 residues. Germline lookup yields CDR1 PRHDT and CDR2 FYEKMQ (reference sequence). V lost 5 bases and J 5 bases, leaving 12 bases between the germline ends. In nucleotides, the CDR3 is TGTGCCAGCAGCGCCCGGAGAAGGACTGAAGCTTTCTTT. Protein product: CASSARRRTEAFF.

CDR3: CASNLRTGPGTEAFF. The DNA of the CDR3 is TGTGCCAGCAACCTCAGGACAGGGCCAGGGACTGAAGCTTTCTTT. The gene calls are TRBV6-1 and TRBJ1-1; TRBD1 aligns across 8 bases. Germline V gene sequence: CDR1 MNHNS, CDR2 SASEGT. The CDR3 is made up of 15 amino acids. V shed 7 bases and J 5 bases; nucleotides not matched to a gene: 12.

CDR3 protein: CASSLAFVAGGKDTQYF. The CDR3 DNA is TGTGCCAGCAGCTTAGCGTTCGTTGCAGGGGGTAAAGATACGCAGTATTTT. The chain is built from TRBV7-2 and TRBJ2-3; 7 bases align to TRBD1. CDR3 length equals 17 residues. Unmatched junction bases numbered 11, after V lost 0 bases and J lost 5 bases. The germline V gene has CDR1 SGHTA and CDR2 FQGNSA.

The chain links TRBV5-4 to TRBJ1-6; D is ambiguous. Trimming cost V 0 bases and J 5 bases, with 9 bases left between them. Germline CDR1 SGHNT, CDR2 YYREEE (reference sequence). The CDR3 loop spans 15 amino acids. In nucleotides, the CDR3 is TGTGCCAGCAGCTTGGCGCAGGCTAATAATTCACCCCTCCACTTT. Translating gives CASSLAQANNSPLHF.

This clone showed up many times. This chain joins TRBV2 and TRBJ1-1, with TRBD1 matching over 10 bases. The length of the CDR3 is 15 residues. V shed 2 bases and J 6 bases; nucleotides not matched to a gene: 6. Germline loops: CDR1 SNHLY, CDR2 FYNNEI. DNA for the CDR3: TGTGCCAGCAGTGAAAACCCGGGACAGGGGTCTGAAGCTTTCTTT. Its protein is CASSENPGQGSEAFF.

This sequence joins TRBV27 and TRBJ1-2; 9 nucleotides line up with TRBD1. Per germline, CDR1 MNHEY and CDR2 SMNVEV (reference sequence). This CDR3 has 12 amino acids. V shed 8 bases and J 5 bases; nucleotides not matched to a gene: 3. For the CDR3, the DNA is TGTGCCAGCTTGGGACAGGGATATGGCTACACCTTC. Its translation is CASLGQGYGYTF.

The chain is built from TRBV29-1 and TRBJ1-2; 9 bases are shared with TRBD1. Per the germline V gene, CDR1 is SQVTM and CDR2 is ANQGSEA. V dropped 1 base and J dropped 8; count of bases not matched to a gene: 11. This CDR3 has 15 amino acids. The CDR3 region is CSVEGTGVSKYGYTF. The CDR3 DNA follows: TGCAGCGTTGAAGGGACAGGGGTCTCGAAATACGGCTACACCTTC.

The chain is built from TRBV5-1 and TRBJ2-3; perhaps TRBD2 as D (5 bases). Trimming stripped 2 bases from V and 3 bases from J, with 16 bases between. Per the germline V gene, CDR1 is SGHRS and CDR2 is YFSETQ. There are 16 residues in the CDR3. Written as DNA, the CDR3 is TGCGCCAGCAGCTTATTTACAGCGGACGGGACAGATACGCAGTATTTT. Residues: CASSLFTADGTDTQYF.

The rearrangement joins TRBV5-8 to TRBJ2-3; the match to TRBD2 covers 8 bases. Germline-derived CDR1 and CDR2 are SGHTS and YDEGEE. V was pared by 0 bases and J by 5 bases, with 5 bases of the junction left unmatched. CDR3 length: 15 amino acids. This CDR3 reads CASSLAGGPGDTQYF. For the CDR3, the DNA is TGTGCCAGCAGCTTGGCGGGGGGGCCGGGAGATACGCAGTATTTT.

The chain is built from TRBV29-1 and TRBJ1-1, with 7 bases lining up with TRBD1. The germline V gene encodes CDR1 SQVTM and CDR2 ANQGSEA. CDR3 size: 13 residues. The V and J ends lost 7 bases and 0 bases, in that order; junction bases with no gene match: 5. The CDR3 protein is CSGNRGLNTEAFF. CDR3 bases: TGCAGCGGGAACAGGGGTTTGAACACTGAAGCTTTCTTT.

CDR3: CASSWDRNTGELFF. CDR3 nucleotides: TGTGCCAGCAGTTGGGACAGAAACACCGGGGAGCTGTTTTTT. The chain recombines TRBV11-2 with TRBJ2-2; TRBD1 agrees at 7 bases. The CDR3 extends over 14 amino acids. J was trimmed by 2 bases and V by 6 bases; bases with no gene match: 3. Germline CDR1 is SGHAT and CDR2 is FQNNGV.

This clone was seen at least ten times. The chain couples TRBV9 to TRBJ1-2; a weak D match, TRBD1 (5 bases). Germline V CDR1 and CDR2: SGDLS, YYNGEE. The V end was cut by 3 bases, the J end by 9 bases, with 18 bases between. This CDR3 region has 14 residues. The CDR3 nucleotides read TGTGCCAGCAGCGGACCGGGACGCGGGAGAAGCTACACCTTC. This gives the protein CASSGPGRGRSYTF.

The chain is built from TRBV6-5 and TRBJ1-2; D is undetermined. The CDR3 length is 12 residues. V lost 8 bases and J lost 2, with 9 bases in between. The germline gives CDR1 MNHEY, CDR2 SVGAGI. For the CDR3, the DNA is TGTGCCAGCCACGCAGGAAACTATGGCTACACCTTC. It encodes CASHAGNYGYTF.